This TCR beta chain was recovered during a study of control samples from healthy donors and cancer patients. The table came from immunoSEQ multiplex PCR; TCRdb's copy has only in-frame clones and leaves some out. The table lists about 160,000 clones, 96% of them singletons. There are 12 residues in the CDR3. Trimming at V came to 5 bases and at J to 5 bases, leaving 1 base not matched to a gene. The receptor was derived from a woman aged 25 to 39 in good health. The chain is built from TRBV12-3 or TRBV12-4 and TRBJ1-1; TRBD1 agrees at 8 bases. The specimen was blood. Here the CDR3 reads CASSDRGTEAFF. The CDR3 region has the DNA TGTGCCAGCAGTGACAGGGGAACTGAAGCTTTCTTT.